Listed here is a single T cell receptor (beta chain). Its antigen remains unknown. Here immunoSEQ multiplex PCR was the method, and the copy in TCRdb shows in-frame clones only, minus some. Among roughly 35,000 clones listed, 70% to 75% were seen once. CDR1 GTSNPN and CDR2 SVGIG come from the germline V gene (reference sequence). This CDR3 has 15 residues. V lost 3 bases and J 0 bases, leaving 11 bases between the germline ends. These data originate in a study of T cells in tumors after PD-1 blockade. Study-level information: Prior checkpoint blockade, systemic immunosuppressant use, or anti-cancer therapy within 4 weeks excluded patients. Some patients also took daily vismodegib 150 mg during anti-PD-1 treatment. Blood samples averaged around 120,000 templates (range about 22,000-280,000) and 36,536 unique clonotypes. Whole-study findings and limits: Some novel exhausted tumor clones appeared in pre-treatment blood, suggesting peripheral recruitment.

This clonotype was obtained from a human donor with basal cell carcinoma. This rearrangement joins TRBV30 to TRBJ1-4; D perhaps matches TRBD1 (5 bases). The source material was PBMCs, sampled after anti-PD-1 treatment. CDR3 DNA: TGTGCCTGGAGCCAACAGGTTGCAACTAATGAAAAACTGTTTTTT. It specifies CAWSQQVATNEKLFF. The complete variable domain, with remaining parts taken from reference TRBV30 and TRBJ1-4, reads SQTIHQWPATLVQPVGSPLSLECTVEGTSNPNLYWYRQAAGRGLQLLFYSVGIGQISSEVPQNLSASRPQDRQFILSSKKLLLSDSGFYLCAWSQQVATNEKLFFGSGTQLSVL.